The entry below describes one TCR beta chain. This sample was taken from a study of control samples from healthy donors and cancer patients. The data were produced by immunoSEQ multiplex PCR, yet TCRdb's version contains in-frame clones alone and is incomplete. The data show 150,000 to 200,000 clones, 91% seen once. There are 16 residues in the CDR3. Germline trimming cut 4 bases from V and 0 bases from J; bases unmatched to any gene: 6. In germline, CDR1 is LGHNA, CDR2 YNFKEQ. The chain carries TRBV4-2 and TRBJ2-1, with 7 bases identical to TRBD2. This sequence was found in a woman aged 25-40 years in good health. Sequences were obtained from blood. The CDR3 loop is CASSPRLAASYNEQFF. DNA for the CDR3: TGTGCCAGCAGCCCCCGGCTAGCGGCCTCCTACAATGAGCAGTTCTTC.